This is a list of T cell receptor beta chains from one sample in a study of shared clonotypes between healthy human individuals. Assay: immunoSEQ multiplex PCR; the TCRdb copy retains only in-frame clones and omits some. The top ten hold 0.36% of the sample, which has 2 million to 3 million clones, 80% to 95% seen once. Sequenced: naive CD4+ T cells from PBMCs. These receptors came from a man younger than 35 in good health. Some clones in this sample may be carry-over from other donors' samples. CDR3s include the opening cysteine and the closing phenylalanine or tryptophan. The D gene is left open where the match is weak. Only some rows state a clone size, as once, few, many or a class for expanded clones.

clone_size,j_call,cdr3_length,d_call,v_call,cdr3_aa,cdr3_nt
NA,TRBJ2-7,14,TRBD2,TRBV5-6,CASSLKGLAYEQYF,TGTGCCAGCAGCTTGAAGGGACTAGCGTACGAGCAGTACTTC
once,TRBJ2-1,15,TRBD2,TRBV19,CASSRAAAGGYEQFF,TGTGCCAGTAGTAGGGCAGCAGCGGGAGGATATGAGCAGTTCTTC
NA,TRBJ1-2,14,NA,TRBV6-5,CASSRQGGGYGYTF,TGTGCCAGCAGTCGCCAAGGGGGTGGGTATGGCTACACCTTC
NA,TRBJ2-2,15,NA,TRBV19,CASSIGLAGSGELFF,TGTGCCAGTAGTATAGGGCTAGCTGGATCCGGGGAGCTGTTTTTT
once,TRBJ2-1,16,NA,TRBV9,CASSGGLFLSYNEQFF,TGTGCCAGCAGCGGGGGACTTTTCCTCTCCTACAATGAGCAGTTCTTC
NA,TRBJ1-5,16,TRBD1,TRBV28,CASSLSNRGGNQPQHF,TGTGCCAGCAGTTTATCCAACAGGGGTGGCAATCAGCCCCAGCATTTT
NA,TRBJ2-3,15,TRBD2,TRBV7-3,CASSLGLAGADTQYF,TGTGCCAGCAGCCTAGGACTAGCGGGAGCAGATACGCAGTATTTT
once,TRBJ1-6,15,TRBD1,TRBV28,CASSSPGQGSSPLHF,TGTGCCAGCAGTTCCCCGGGACAGGGGAGTTCACCCCTCCACTTT
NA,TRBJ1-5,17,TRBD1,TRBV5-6,CASSRDRGLRGNQPQHF,TGTGCCAGCAGCAGGGACAGGGGGCTGAGGGGCAATCAGCCCCAGCATTTT
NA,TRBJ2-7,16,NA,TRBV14,CASSQVWAGATYEQYF,TGTGCCAGCAGCCAAGTCTGGGCAGGGGCCACCTACGAGCAGTACTTC
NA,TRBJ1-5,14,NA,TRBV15,CATSVGAGNQPQHF,TGTGCCACCAGTGTCGGGGCAGGGAATCAGCCCCAGCATTTT
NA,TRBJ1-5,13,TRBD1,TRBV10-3,CAISAGGGQPQHF,TGTGCCATCAGTGCAGGGGGGGGTCAGCCCCAGCATTTT
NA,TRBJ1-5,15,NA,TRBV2,CASRALYSGNQPQHF,TGTGCCAGCAGGGCCCTTTATTCGGGCAATCAGCCCCAGCATTTT
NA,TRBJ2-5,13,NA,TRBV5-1,CASRPGVQETQYF,TGCGCCAGCCGCCCAGGAGTCCAAGAGACCCAGTACTTC
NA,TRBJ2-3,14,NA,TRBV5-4,CASSLAKATDTQYF,TGTGCCAGCAGCTTGGCCAAGGCCACAGATACGCAGTATTTT
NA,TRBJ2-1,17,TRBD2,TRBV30,CASTHRRRLALYNEQFF,TGTGCCTCTACTCACCGCCGTCGACTAGCGCTATACAATGAGCAGTTCTTC
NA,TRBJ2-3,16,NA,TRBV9,CASTYLGSGYTDTQYF,TGTGCCAGCACCTATCTCGGTAGCGGATACACAGATACGCAGTATTTT
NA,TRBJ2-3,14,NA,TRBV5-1,CASSSGSYTDTQYF,TGCGCCAGCAGCTCTGGCAGCTACACAGATACGCAGTATTTT
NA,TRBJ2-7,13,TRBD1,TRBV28,CASRTGVRYEQYF,TGTGCCAGTAGGACAGGGGTACGGTACGAGCAGTACTTC
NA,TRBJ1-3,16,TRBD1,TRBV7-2,CASSLRTGGSGNTIYF,TGTGCCAGCAGCTTACGAACAGGGGGCTCTGGAAACACCATATATTTT
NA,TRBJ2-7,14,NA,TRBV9,CASSVTGVTYEQYF,TGTGCCAGCAGCGTAACCGGAGTTACTTACGAGCAGTACTTC
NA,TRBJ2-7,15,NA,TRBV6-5,CASSRRTGSSYEQYF,TGTGCCAGCAGTCGTCGGACGGGCAGCTCCTACGAGCAGTACTTC
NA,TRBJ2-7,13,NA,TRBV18,CASSPGVNYEQYF,TGTGCCAGCTCACCCGGTGTCAACTACGAGCAGTACTTC
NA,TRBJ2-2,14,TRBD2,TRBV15,CATRLAGNTGELFF,TGTGCCACCAGACTAGCGGGTAACACCGGGGAGCTGTTTTTT
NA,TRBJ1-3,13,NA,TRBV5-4,CASSLDPRNTIYF,TGTGCCAGCAGCTTGGATCCCCGAAACACCATATATTTT
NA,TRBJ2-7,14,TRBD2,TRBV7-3,CASSSGTSGLEQYF,TGTGCCAGCAGCTCCGGGACTAGCGGGCTCGAGCAGTACTTC